This T cell receptor beta chain was identified during a study of graft-versus-host responses after intestinal transplantation listed by TCRdb under 2021. Study-wide context: Multivisceral, liver-intestinal, or isolated intestinal transplants were received by the recipients. All recipients received anti-thymocyte globulin induction followed by maintenance tacrolimus and steroids for three to four years. Graft-versus-host and host-versus-graft alloreactive T cell clones were tracked in the graft, circulation and bone marrow after intestinal transplantation using bulk TCR-beta CDR3 sequencing. To identify alloreactive clones, pre-transplant mixed lymphocyte reaction products were sequenced and then compared with unstimulated pre-transplant donor and recipient T cells. The cohort enrolled under 30 intestinal transplant recipients, one of whom was a retransplant, and 3 patients without pretransplant specimens were excluded. A peak of at least 4% donor T cells among recipient peripheral blood mononuclear cells was the definition used for donor T cell macrochimerism. Samples from three later patients were sequenced in-house on an Illumina MiSeq with MiXCR processing rather than by the commercial service. The study at large found these results: Conclusions were limited by the relatively low number and heterogeneity of intestinal transplant patients. Early after transplant, declines in HvG clones were associated with peak levels of circulating GvH clones. In patients with donor T cell macrochimerism, the allografts had high GvH to HvG T cell clonal ratios. GvH clones were detected in recipient bone marrow, and some of these GvH clones were observed earlier in ileal mucosa or blood, consistent with an intestinal mucosal origin.

Notes on this clone: Its antigen remains unidentified. Per-nucleotide qualities are absent, and no much larger clonotype sits a single base away.

The protocol used for the library was the immunoSEQ multiplex PCR assay. For most patients, genomic DNA was isolated with the Qiagen DNeasy Blood and Tissue Kit and sent frozen to Adaptive Biotechnologies for TCR sequencing. For most patients, high-throughput TCR-beta CDR3 sequencing of genomic DNA was performed by Adaptive Biotechnologies. The authors' analysis ran thus. Adaptive's ImmunoSEQ software supplied the TCR sequencing data for 15 to 20 patients, while MiXCR and VDJtools were used to process three other patients. To correct CD4 versus CD8 sorting errors, sequences present in both subsets at a frequency ratio below 5:1 were removed. CDR3 nucleotide sequences shared between donor and recipient were removed because the origin of such sequences could not be assigned. To be classed as alloreactive, a clone needed at least 2-fold expansion over unstimulated cells and a minimum CFSE-low frequency of 0.002% (template counts) or 0.001% (read counts). A clone was considered mappable if detected in the sequenced pre-transplant spleen, lymph node, or MLR CFSE-low populations of the donor or recipient. Cumulative frequency of alloreactive clones was calculated as a percentage of all sequences weighted by copy number. TCRdb took over this immuneACCESS table, retaining in-frame rearrangements with V and J assigned. Such tables are incomplete; in checked studies, under half of the missing clones stem from an unresolved V gene, and the remainder is unexplained. V, J and clone size are taken as reported in that table, and D and trimming were inferred from the DNA itself. The sample contains over 90,000 clones, over 75% of them found a single time. Of the sample, over 0.4% falls within the top ten clones.

From the germline V gene, CDR1 is KGHSH and CDR2 is LQKENI. The CDR3 runs 14 amino acids, cysteine and phenylalanine included. The retained sequence is limited to the CDR3, 42 bases, with the frame set at the first base. V lost 3 bases and J lost 2 bases; the stretch between them is 8 bases long. This specimen's time point label, per the study, means: cells obtained before transplantation from donor or recipient. CD3+CD4+ and CD3+CD8+ populations were FACS-sorted from unstimulated pre-transplant donor and recipient cells taken from spleen or lymph nodes. The chain uses TRBV18 and TRBJ2-1; 5 matching bases give a weak D call of TRBD1. The TCR comes from a human donor who received an intestinal transplant. The sample was unstimulated CD8+ T cells sorted from spleen or lymph node cells, taken before intestinal transplant. The nucleotides read TGTGCCAGCTCACCGGTAGGGGCCTACAATGAGCAGTTCTTC. Translated, this is CASSPVGAYNEQFF. With the portions outside the CDR3 filled from the reference TRBV18 and TRBJ2-1 genes, the complete variable region becomes NAGVMQNPRHLVRRRGQEARLRCSPMKGHSHVYWYRQLPEEGLKFMVYLQKENIIDESGMPKERFSAEFPKEGPSILRIQQVVRGDSAAYFCASSPVGAYNEQFFGPGTRLTVL.